These T cell receptor beta chains were read from a single sample in a study of cytomegalovirus exposure and HLA in healthy donors. The assay was immunoSEQ multiplex PCR, and TCRdb's table has in-frame clones only and misses some. The table lists 270,000 or so clones, around 86% of them singletons. Sequenced input: PBMCs. The receptors here all came from a man aged 35 to 55 in good health and CMV-seropositive. Both conserved end residues are part of each CDR3. A D gene is named only where the DNA matches it firmly. Clone size, where shown, is once, few, many, or a class for clones that have expanded.

>NA|TRBV5-4|TRBJ1-4|NA
TGTGCCAGCAGCTTGGGGGCGGGGCTACTAGCAACTAATGAAAAACTGTTTTTT
CASSLGAGLLATNEKLFF
>NA|TRBV25-1|TRBJ2-2|TRBD1
TGTGCCAGCAGTGAAATAAAGGGGGCCAGGGCCGGGGAGCTGTTTTTT
CASSEIKGARAGELFF
>NA|TRBV27|TRBJ1-4|NA
TGTGCCAGCAGTCCGGGTGAGATACGGGAAAAACTGTTTTTT
CASSPGEIREKLFF
>NA|TRBV7-9|TRBJ1-2|TRBD1
TGTGCCAGCAGCGACCGCTATTCAGGGGGCTATGGCTACACCTTC
CASSDRYSGGYGYTF
>NA|TRBV7-8|TRBJ2-3|TRBD2
TGTGCCAGCAGCTTAGCAGGACCTAGCGGGAGACGGAGAGATACGCAGTATTTT
CASSLAGPSGRRRDTQYF
>NA|TRBV4-2|TRBJ1-2|NA
TGTGCCAGCAGCCAAGTCCAGACAAAGAATGGCTACACCTTC
CASSQVQTKNGYTF
>NA|TRBV7-9|TRBJ1-6|NA
TGTGCCAGCAGCTTAACTGCTGTAAATTCACCCCTCCACTTT
CASSLTAVNSPLHF
>NA|TRBV29-1|TRBJ1-1|NA
TGCAGCGTGTCTAGAATTGGAGGACGGCATATGAACACTGAAGCTTTCTTT
CSVSRIGGRHMNTEAFF
>NA|TRBV11-2|TRBJ2-7|NA
TGTGCCAGCAGCTACCCGACATTTACCTACGAGCAGTACTTC
CASSYPTFTYEQYF
>NA|TRBV5-5|TRBJ2-4|TRBD2
TGTGCCAGCAGCCCTACTAGCGGGGTAGCCAAAAACATTCAGTACTTC
CASSPTSGVAKNIQYF
>NA|TRBV18|TRBJ1-1|NA
TGTGCCAGCTCACCTCCCGAGGGCGGGAACACTGAAGCTTTCTTT
CASSPPEGGNTEAFF
>NA|TRBV27|TRBJ2-5|TRBD1
TGTGCCAGCAGTACCCTGACAGGGCAAGAGACCCAGTACTTC
CASSTLTGQETQYF
>NA|TRBV7-7|TRBJ2-2|TRBD2
TGTGCTAGCAGCTTAGCCTCTCTAGCGGGAGTCGGGGAGCTGTTTTTT
CASSLASLAGVGELFF
>NA|TRBV7-6|TRBJ2-7|TRBD2
TGTGCCAGCAGCTTGGGCGGGAGCGGGGACGAGCAGTACTTC
CASSLGGSGDEQYF
>NA|TRBV5-4|TRBJ2-2|NA
TGTGCCAGCAGCTTGGCTGGGGGGTACACCGGGGAGCTGTTTTTT
CASSLAGGYTGELFF
>once|TRBV5-4|TRBJ2-1|TRBD2
TGTGCCAGCAGCTTGGCGCTAGCGGGAGGCAAATACAATGAGCAGTTCTTC
CASSLALAGGKYNEQFF
>NA|TRBV19|TRBJ1-3|NA
TGTGCCAGTAGTATCCCGGGCTCTGGAAACACCATATATTTT
CASSIPGSGNTIYF
>NA|TRBV2|TRBJ2-7|NA
TGTGCCAGCAGTGTTGGCTCGCCCCCGGGGGAGCAGTACTTC
CASSVGSPPGEQYF
>NA|TRBV5-1|TRBJ1-4|NA
TGCGCCAGCAGCTTGGGCCAGGTTGACGAAAAACTGTTTTTT
CASSLGQVDEKLFF
>NA|TRBV2|TRBJ2-4|TRBD1
TGTGCCAGCAGTGAAGAACAGGGGGCTGGGTCCAAAAACATTCAGTACTTC
CASSEEQGAGSKNIQYF
>few|TRBV6-5|TRBJ1-5|NA
TGTGCCAGCGGCAGCAATCAGCCCCAGCATTTT
CASGSNQPQHF
>NA|TRBV6-4|TRBJ1-5|TRBD1
TGTGCCAGCAGTGCGACAGGGGCCAATCAGCCCCAGCATTTT
CASSATGANQPQHF
>NA|TRBV4-3|TRBJ1-2|TRBD1
TGCGCCAGCAGCCACCTCGGGACAGTCAAGCCTTACACCTTC
CASSHLGTVKPYTF
>NA|TRBV28|TRBJ2-1|NA
TGTGCCAGCCGCAACCCCAGAAATGAGCAGTTCTTC
CASRNPRNEQFF
>NA|TRBV9|TRBJ1-1|NA
TGTGCCAGCAGCTCTGGACCAGGGGACGAATCAGGCACTGAAGCTTTCTTT
CASSSGPGDESGTEAFF
>NA|TRBV6-6|TRBJ2-2|NA
TGTGCCAGCAGTTCCAAATTAACGGCCGGGGAGCTGTTTTTT
CASSSKLTAGELFF
>NA|TRBV7-3|TRBJ2-5|NA
TGTGCCAGCAGCTTAGACGCGGGGAACCAAGAGACCCAGTACTTC
CASSLDAGNQETQYF
>NA|TRBV7-6|TRBJ2-1|TRBD2
TGTGCCAGCAGCGGTCGCCTAGCGGGAGGGAGGAATGAGCAGTTCTTC
CASSGRLAGGRNEQFF
>few|TRBV5-6|TRBJ2-7|TRBD2
TGTGCCAGCAGCTGGACTAGCGGGGCCCAAGAGCAGTACTTC
CASSWTSGAQEQYF
>NA|TRBV5-4|TRBJ2-5|TRBD2
TGTGCGACGGGACTAGCGGGAGGAGTAGAGACCCAGTACTTC
CATGLAGGVETQYF
>once|TRBV7-9|TRBJ1-5|TRBD1
TGTGCCAGCAGCCCAGGGGGCGCCACCAATCAGCCCCAGCATTTT
CASSPGGATNQPQHF
>NA|TRBV15|TRBJ2-3|NA
TGTGCCACCAGCAGCCCGGACAAGACAGATACGCAGTATTTT
CATSSPDKTDTQYF
>NA|TRBV2|TRBJ2-5|TRBD2
TGTGCCATTGGGCTAGCGGGAGAGACCCAGTACTTC
CAIGLAGETQYF
>NA|TRBV7-2|TRBJ2-3|TRBD2
TGTGCCAGCAGCCCCTGGACTAGTCAAGATACGCAGTATTTT
CASSPWTSQDTQYF
>NA|TRBV2|TRBJ2-7|TRBD1
TGTGCCAGCAGGACCGGGACAGTCTACGTGCAGTACTTC
CASRTGTVYVQYF
>NA|TRBV5-6|TRBJ1-5|NA
TGTGCCAGCAGCTTTCGGGCGACCCAGGGAAGGAGTAGCAATCAGCCCCAGCATTTT
CASSFRATQGRSSNQPQHF
>NA|TRBV4-3|TRBJ2-1|NA
TGCGCCAGCAGCCAGTACTCATACAATGAGCAGTTCTTC
CASSQYSYNEQFF
>NA|TRBV28|TRBJ2-6|NA
TGTGCCAGCAGTTTTCAGGGGAGGGGCTCTGGGGCCAACGTCCTGACTTTC
CASSFQGRGSGANVLTF
>NA|TRBV6-5|TRBJ2-1|TRBD2
TGTGCCAGCAAAGTACTAGCGGGAAGCCCCAATGAGCAGTTCTTC
CASKVLAGSPNEQFF
>NA|TRBV19|TRBJ2-7|TRBD2
TGTGCCAGTAGTATAGGACTAGCGGCCTACGAGCAGTACTTC
CASSIGLAAYEQYF
>NA|TRBV21-1|TRBJ2-2|NA
TGTGCCAGCAGCAAAGGGGAGCAGAACACCGGGGAGCTGTTTTTT
CASSKGEQNTGELFF
>NA|TRBV27|TRBJ2-5|NA
TGTGCCAGCAGTTTAGTACAGGGATGGGAGACCCAGTACTTC
CASSLVQGWETQYF
>once|TRBV19|TRBJ1-5|TRBD1
TGTGCCAGTAGTGCGGGACAGGGAGGTCAGCCCCAGCATTTT
CASSAGQGGQPQHF
>NA|TRBV9|TRBJ1-2|TRBD1
TGTGCCAGCAGCGTACAGGGGGGCGCGAACCAGGACTATGGCTACACCTTC
CASSVQGGANQDYGYTF
>once|TRBV5-1|TRBJ2-1|NA
TGCGCCAGCAGCTCCTCTCCGGGGTCTTACAATGAGCAGTTCTTC
CASSSSPGSYNEQFF
>NA|TRBV30|TRBJ2-1|NA
TGTGCCTGCCTTCTTAGGGGGAGCTCCTACAATGAGCAGTTCTTC
CACLLRGSSYNEQFF
>NA|TRBV7-2|TRBJ2-7|TRBD1
TGTGCCAGCAGCCGGGACAGGGGGCTGAGGGAGCAGTACTTC
CASSRDRGLREQYF
>NA|TRBV27|TRBJ2-7|TRBD2
TGTGCCAGCAGTTTATCTAGCGGGAGTTCCTACGAGCAGTACTTC
CASSLSSGSSYEQYF
>NA|TRBV5-1|TRBJ2-5|TRBD2
TGCGCCAGCAGCTTAGGGACTAGCGGGAGTTCTGAGACCCAGTACTTC
CASSLGTSGSSETQYF
>NA|TRBV5-4|TRBJ2-1|NA
TGTGCCAGCAGCCGGGACTTTCAAAACTACAATGAGCAGTTCTTC
CASSRDFQNYNEQFF
>few|TRBV9|TRBJ2-1|NA
TGTGCCAGCAGCGTAGACCGGGGTGAGCAGTTCTTC
CASSVDRGEQFF
>few|TRBV6-1|TRBJ1-3|NA
TGTGCCAGCAGACAACTTAGACAGACTGGAAACACCATATATTTT
CASRQLRQTGNTIYF
>NA|TRBV19|TRBJ2-7|NA
TGTGCCAGTAGTTCGAGACAGGCGAGCTCCTACGAGCAGTACTTC
CASSSRQASSYEQYF
>NA|TRBV28|TRBJ2-5|TRBD2
TGTGCCAGCAGTTCCCTTCGGACTAGCGGGAGGTACTTGACCCAGTACTTC
CASSSLRTSGRYLTQYF
>NA|TRBV5-1|TRBJ1-1|NA
TGCGCCAGCAGCTTTAAACCTGGGGGGTACACTGAAGCTTTCTTT
CASSFKPGGYTEAFF